This TCR beta chain was captured in a study of OX40 agonist ivuxolimab in advanced cancers. The overall study: While on treatment, patients had intravenous ivuxolimab at 0.01 to 10 mg/kg every 2 weeks.

The CDR3 has 15 amino acids. The junction had 5 bases not matched to a gene; V was cut back by 2 bases and J by 1 base. Germline CDR1 is SGHNT and CDR2 is YYREEE (reference sequence). This table comes from immunoSEQ multiplex PCR, and its TCRdb copy is limited to in-frame clones, with some not included. The table lists about 73,000 clones, about 87% of them singletons. This chain uses TRBV5-4 with TRBJ2-7, with 8 positions matching TRBD2. This clonotype was obtained from an adult with an advanced solid tumor such as melanoma, head and neck, liver or kidney cancer. Sequences were derived from CD4+ or CD8+ T cells sorted from blood, sampled in a trial of the OX40 agonist ivuxolimab. For the CDR3, the DNA is TGTGCCAGCAGCTTAGCGGGAGCGTCATCCTACGAGCAGTACTTC. Protein sequence: CASSLAGASSYEQYF.